This T cell receptor (beta chain) was sequenced in a study of blood T cells in healthy people across ages. The length of the CDR3 is 14 residues. The germline V gene encodes CDR1 SGHRS and CDR2 YFSETQ. Only a few counts were recorded for this clonotype. The antigen is unknown. An end of the junction does not agree with germline; a read error may underlie this. A second PCR, run for about 7 to 11 cycles, used a sample-barcoded 5' primer plus a J-beta primer mix. In TCRdb, the 5' RACE reads were re-called with MiXCR into one record per CDR3 protein. The sample records over 300,000 distinct CDR3 sequences, roughly half being singletons. The study, taken as a whole, reports: When one million T cells were used, diversity estimates were thought to be underestimates. Older age coincided with a roughly linear decline in TCR beta diversity per million T cells. In these data, TCR beta diversity tracked strongly with naive T cell percentage.

This clonotype was obtained from a man aged 60 to 69 in good health. Sequences were obtained from blood. This chain links TRBV5-1 with TRBJ2-3, with D uncertain. The CDR3 DNA sequence: TGCGCTAGCAGCTCCGGCGAGAGCACAGATACGCAGTATTTT. It is translated as CASSSGESTDTQYF.